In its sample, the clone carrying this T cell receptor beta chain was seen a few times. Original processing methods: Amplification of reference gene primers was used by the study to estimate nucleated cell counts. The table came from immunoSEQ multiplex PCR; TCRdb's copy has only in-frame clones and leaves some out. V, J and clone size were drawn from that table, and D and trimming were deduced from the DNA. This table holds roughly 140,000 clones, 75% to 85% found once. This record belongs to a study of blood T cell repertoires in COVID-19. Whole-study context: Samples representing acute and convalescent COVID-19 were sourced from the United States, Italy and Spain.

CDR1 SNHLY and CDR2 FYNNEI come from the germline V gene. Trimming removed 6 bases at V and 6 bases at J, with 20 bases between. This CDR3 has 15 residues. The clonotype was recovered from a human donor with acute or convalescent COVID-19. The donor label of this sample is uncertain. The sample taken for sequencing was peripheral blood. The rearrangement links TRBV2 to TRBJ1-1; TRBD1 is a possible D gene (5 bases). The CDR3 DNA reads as TGTGCCAGCAGCCCCACCCGACAGAAAAGCTCTGAAGCTTTCTTT. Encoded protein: CASSPTRQKSSEAFF. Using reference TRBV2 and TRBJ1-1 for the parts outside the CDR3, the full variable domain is EPEVTQTPSHQVTQMGQEVILRCVPISNHLYFYWYRQILGQKVEFLVSFYNNEISEKSEIFDDQFSVERPDGSNFTLKIRSTKLEDSAMYFCASSPTRQKSSEAFFGQGTRLTVV.